The entry below gives a single T cell receptor beta chain sequence along with its context. As yet, its antigen is unknown. The data were taken from a study of shared clonotypes between healthy human individuals. Study as a whole: The study used three CD4 naive, three CD4 memory, two CD8 naive and one CD8 memory plate per donor.

CD45RA-negative memory and CD45RA+ naive subsets were split from the CD4+ cells. General observations from the study: The sole specimen, blood, was sampled, and tissue repertoires likely differ. Depth was large, yet rarefaction showed that sorted-subset sequencing was incomplete.

V was shortened by 7 bases and J by 3 bases, with 13 bases between the two germline ends. The germline gives CDR1 SNHLY, CDR2 FYNNEI. This CDR3 is 13 amino acids long. Using immunoSEQ multiplex PCR, the repertoire was profiled, and TCRdb retains in-frame clones only, with some absent. Seen here are a few hundred thousand clones, around 70% observed once, and the top ten hold 8% to 13%. The sequence was obtained from a man younger than 45 in good health. The sample was memory CD4+ T cells sorted from blood. Subset meaning: CD45RA-negative fraction. The chain links TRBV2 to TRBJ2-7, with D hard to call. The CDR3 protein is CASIRAVNYEQYF. Here the CDR3 DNA reads TGTGCCAGCATTAGGGCGGTAAACTACGAGCAGTACTTC.